This T cell receptor beta chain was captured in a study of T cells expressing NK-cell markers. In the study overall: Seven donors tested HCMV-seropositive and one tested seronegative among the eight sequenced.

5'RACE template switching with UMIs produced the TCR beta cDNA. Following a re-call of the 5' RACE reads, TCRdb has one entry per CDR3 protein and lacks DNA. This sample's clone table lists around 550,000 distinct CDR3 sequences. Germline values: CDR1 DFQATT, CDR2 SNEGSKA (reference sequence). The CDR3 loop spans 15 amino acids. The source is a man between 18 and 29 years old in good health. This chain links TRBV20-1 with TRBJ2-4; without DNA, the TCRdb call of TRBD1 cannot be checked. Source material: blood T cells: a sorted CD56 or NKG2C T cell subset, CD4+ or CD8+ T cells, or bulk PBMC T cells (not recorded which). CDR3 in amino acids: CSARATGVAKNIQYF.